This T cell receptor (beta chain) is from a study of T cell repertoires in cytomegalovirus infection. Background on the study: Both a matching HLA type and CMV infection were indicated by public TCR beta signatures.

TCRdb passed the reads through MiXCR, listing each CDR3 protein once. The sample includes 250,000 or so distinct CDR3 sequences, 15% to 20% of them seen just once. This clonotype was seen more than once but under ten times. Antigen: not known. Findings of the study overall: Dominating the ex vivo response were TCR beta clonotypes that were CMV-specific and HLA-C-restricted. Carriers of CMV plus the relevant HLA were identified by cumulative public TCR beta family frequency.

The J segment lost 5 bases and the V segment lost 5 bases, leaving 6 bases of the junction unmatched. In germline, CDR1 is SGHVS, CDR2 FQNEAQ. The CDR3 has 14 amino acids. The receptor's source is a human donor in good health (CMV status not recorded). Some clones in this sample may be carry-over from other donors' samples. This sequence joins TRBV7-8 and TRBJ2-7; 10 nucleotides align to TRBD1. Sequencing was done on a sample of CD8+ T cells from PBMCs. The CDR3 coding sequence is TGTGCCAGCAGCACGACAGGGGGCATCGACGAGCAGTACTTC. The encoded protein is CASSTTGGIDEQYF. The whole variable domain, filled in from reference TRBV7-8 and TRBJ2-7, reads GAGVSQSPRYKVAKRGQDVALRCDPISGHVSLFWYQQALGQGPEFLTYFQNEAQLDKSGLPSDRFFAERPEGSVSTLKIQRTQQEDSAVYLCASSTTGGIDEQYFGPGTRLTVT.